This T cell receptor beta chain was observed in a study of early T cells in non-severe SARS-CoV-2 infection. Study-level information: Sequencing input comprised bulk RNA from unsorted whole blood; chain pairing was not available.

Individual cDNA molecules were tagged with unique molecular identifiers. TCRdb ran MiXCR on the 5' RACE reads and lists one entry per CDR3 protein. The table has about 50,000 distinct CDR3 sequences, about 9.3% seen once. The V and J ends lost 5 bases and 6 bases respectively, with 8 bases between them. The CDR3 covers 12 residues. CDR1 is SEHNR and CDR2 is FQNEAQ in the germline V gene (reference sequence). The source is an adult who was a healthcare worker with PCR-confirmed SARS-CoV-2 infection or an uninfected control (not recorded which). The chain combines TRBV7-9 with TRBJ2-1; TRBD2 might be the D (6 bases). The sample consisted of whole blood. The CDR3 is CASSPTSNEQFF. Here the CDR3 DNA reads TGTGCCAGCAGCCCGACTAGCAATGAGCAGTTCTTC.